This T cell receptor beta chain was sequenced for a study of blood T cell repertoires in COVID-19. Repertoires were generated with immunoSEQ multiplex PCR, while TCRdb's copy carries only in-frame clones and drops some. Of 270,000 or so clones listed, 83% are singletons. CDR1 is LNHDA, CDR2 SQIVND, per germline (reference sequence). The ends lost 3 bases at V and 6 bases at J; junction bases unmatched: 5. CDR3 size: 15 residues. This rearrangement joins TRBV19 to TRBJ1-5; 10 positions match TRBD1. The clonotype comes from a woman in her fifties or sixties who had recovered from COVID-19. The sequenced material came from peripheral blood. CDR3 sequence: CASSIDRGLGQPQHF. The CDR3 region has the DNA TGTGCCAGTAGTATTGACAGGGGGCTAGGTCAGCCCCAGCATTTT.